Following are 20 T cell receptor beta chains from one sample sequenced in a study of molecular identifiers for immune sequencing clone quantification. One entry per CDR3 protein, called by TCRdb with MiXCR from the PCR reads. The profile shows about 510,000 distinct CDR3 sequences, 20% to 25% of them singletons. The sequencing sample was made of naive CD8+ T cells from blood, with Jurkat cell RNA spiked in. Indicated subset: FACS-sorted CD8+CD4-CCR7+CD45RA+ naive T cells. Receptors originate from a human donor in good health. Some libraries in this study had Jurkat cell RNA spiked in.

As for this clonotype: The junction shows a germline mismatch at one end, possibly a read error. CDR3 coding DNA: TGTGCCAGCAGATATAACGGGGGAGGGTACACTGAGCAGTTCTTC. Protein sequence: CASRYNGGGYTEQFF. The chain is built from TRBV6-2 or TRBV6-3 and TRBJ2-1; 7 bases line up with TRBD2. CDR1 is MNHEY and CDR2 is SVGEGT in the germline V gene. The CDR3 extends over 15 amino acids.

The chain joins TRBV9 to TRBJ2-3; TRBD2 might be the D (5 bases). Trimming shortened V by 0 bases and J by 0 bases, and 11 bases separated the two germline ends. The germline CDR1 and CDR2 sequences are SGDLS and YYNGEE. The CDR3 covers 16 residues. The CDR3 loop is CASSVVDGVSTDTQYF. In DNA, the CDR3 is TGTGCCAGCAGCGTAGTTGACGGGGTGAGCACAGATACGCAGTATTTT.

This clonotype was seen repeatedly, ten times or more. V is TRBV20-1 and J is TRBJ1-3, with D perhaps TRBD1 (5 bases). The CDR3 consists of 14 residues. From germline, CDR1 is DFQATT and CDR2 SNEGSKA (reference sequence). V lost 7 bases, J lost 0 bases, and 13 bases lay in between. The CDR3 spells CSERTGSSGNTIYF. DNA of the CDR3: TGCAGTGAGAGAACAGGAAGCTCTGGAAACACCATATATTTT.

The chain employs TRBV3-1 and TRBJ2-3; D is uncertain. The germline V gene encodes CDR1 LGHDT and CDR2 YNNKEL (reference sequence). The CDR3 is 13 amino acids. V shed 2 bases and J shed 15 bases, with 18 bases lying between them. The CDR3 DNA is TGTGCCAGCAGCCAAATAGACGCTACCTCCCCATATTTT. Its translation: CASSQIDATSPYF.

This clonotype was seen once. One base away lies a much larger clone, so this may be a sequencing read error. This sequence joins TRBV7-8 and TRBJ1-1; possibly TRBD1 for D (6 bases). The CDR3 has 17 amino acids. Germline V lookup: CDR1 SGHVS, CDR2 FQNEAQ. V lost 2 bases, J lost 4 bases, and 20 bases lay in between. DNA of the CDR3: TGTGCCAGCAGCTTACTAGCGGGGGGCCTATGGGGCACTGAAGCTTTCTTT. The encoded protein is CASSLLAGGLWGTEAFF.

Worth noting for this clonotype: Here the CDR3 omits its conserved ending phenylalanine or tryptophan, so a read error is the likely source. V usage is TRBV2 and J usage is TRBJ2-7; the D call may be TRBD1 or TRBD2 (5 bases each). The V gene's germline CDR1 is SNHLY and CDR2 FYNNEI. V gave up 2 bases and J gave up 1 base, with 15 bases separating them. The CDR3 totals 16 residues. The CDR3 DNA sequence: TGTGCCAGCAGTGAAATAGGGCAGGGACCTTCCTACGAGCAGTACTCC. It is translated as CASSEIGQGPSYEQYS.

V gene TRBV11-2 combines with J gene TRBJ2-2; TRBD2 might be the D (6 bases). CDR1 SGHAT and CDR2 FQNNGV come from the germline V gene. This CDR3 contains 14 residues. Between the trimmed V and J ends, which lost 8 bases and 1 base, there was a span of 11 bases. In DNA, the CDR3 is TGTGCCAGCCCCACCGGGGGGAACACCGGGGAGCTGTTTTTT. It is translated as CASPTGGNTGELFF.

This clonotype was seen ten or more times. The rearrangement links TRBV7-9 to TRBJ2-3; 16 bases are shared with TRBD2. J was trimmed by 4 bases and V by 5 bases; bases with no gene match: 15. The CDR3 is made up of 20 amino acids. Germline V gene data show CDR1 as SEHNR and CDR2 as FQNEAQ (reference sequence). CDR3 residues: CASSPIPGTSGRAAADTQYF. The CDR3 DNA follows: TGTGCCAGCAGCCCCATACCCGGGACTAGCGGGAGGGCCGCGGCAGATACGCAGTATTTT.

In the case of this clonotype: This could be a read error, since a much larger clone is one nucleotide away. The CDR3 DNA is TGTGCCAGCAGCTATACAGGATCCGATTGGTACGAGCAGTACTTC. Its protein product is CASSYTGSDWYEQYF. J is TRBJ2-7 and V is TRBV14; a possible D gene is TRBD1 (5 bases). The germline V gene has CDR1 SGHDN and CDR2 FVKESK. Trimming took 5 bases from V and 4 from J, leaving 18 bases between them. The CDR3 extends over 15 amino acids.

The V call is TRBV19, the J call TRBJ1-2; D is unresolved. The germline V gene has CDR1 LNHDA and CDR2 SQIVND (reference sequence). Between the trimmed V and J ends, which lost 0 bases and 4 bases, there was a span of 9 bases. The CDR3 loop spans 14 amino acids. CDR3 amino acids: CASSIDLDVYGYTF. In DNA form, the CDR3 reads TGTGCCAGTAGTATAGATCTGGATGTCTATGGCTACACCTTC.

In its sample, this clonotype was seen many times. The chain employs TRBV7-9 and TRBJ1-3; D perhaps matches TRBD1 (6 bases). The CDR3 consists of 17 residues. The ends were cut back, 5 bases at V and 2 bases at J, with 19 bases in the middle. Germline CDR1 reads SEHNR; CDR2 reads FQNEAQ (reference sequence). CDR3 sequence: CASSPLTGKNAGNTIYF. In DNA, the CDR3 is TGTGCCAGCAGCCCTCTGACAGGAAAGAACGCTGGAAACACCATATATTTT.

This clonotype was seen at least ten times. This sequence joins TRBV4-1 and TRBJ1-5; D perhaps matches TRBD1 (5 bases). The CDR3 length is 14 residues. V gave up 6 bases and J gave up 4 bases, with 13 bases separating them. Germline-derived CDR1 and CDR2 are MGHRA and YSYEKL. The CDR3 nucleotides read TGCGCCAGCAGTCGGGGGGTCGGAAATCAGCCCCAGCATTTT. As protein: CASSRGVGNQPQHF.

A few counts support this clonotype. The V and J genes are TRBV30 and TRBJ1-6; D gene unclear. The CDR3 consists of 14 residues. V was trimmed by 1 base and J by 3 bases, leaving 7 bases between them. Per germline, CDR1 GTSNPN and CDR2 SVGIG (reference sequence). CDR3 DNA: TGTGCCTGGAGTGAGCTTCGCTATAATTCACCCCTCCACTTT. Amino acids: CAWSELRYNSPLHF.

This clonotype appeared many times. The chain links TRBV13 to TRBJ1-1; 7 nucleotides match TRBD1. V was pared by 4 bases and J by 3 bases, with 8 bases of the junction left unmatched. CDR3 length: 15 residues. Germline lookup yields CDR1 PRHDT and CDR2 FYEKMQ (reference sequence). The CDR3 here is CASSWNRGLDTEAFF. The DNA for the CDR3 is TGTGCCAGCAGCTGGAACAGGGGATTGGACACTGAAGCTTTCTTT. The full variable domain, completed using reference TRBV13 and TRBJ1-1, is AAGVIQSPRHLIKEKRETATLKCYPIPRHDTVYWYQQGPGQDPQFLISFYEKMQSDKGSIPDRFSAQQFSDYHSELNMSSLELGDSALYFCASSWNRGLDTEAFFGQGTRLTVV.

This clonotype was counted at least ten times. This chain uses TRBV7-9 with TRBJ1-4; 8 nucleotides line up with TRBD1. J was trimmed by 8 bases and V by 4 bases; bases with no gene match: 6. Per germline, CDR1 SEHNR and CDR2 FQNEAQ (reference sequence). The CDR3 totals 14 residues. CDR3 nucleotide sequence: TGTGCCAGCAGCTCCCGGGACAGGACCGAAAAACTGTTTTTT. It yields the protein CASSSRDRTEKLFF.

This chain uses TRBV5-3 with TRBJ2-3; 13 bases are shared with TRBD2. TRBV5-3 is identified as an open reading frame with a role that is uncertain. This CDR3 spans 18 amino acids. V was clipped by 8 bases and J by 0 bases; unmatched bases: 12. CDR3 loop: CASRPGLAGPQSTDTQYF. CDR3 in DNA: TGTGCCAGCAGACCGGGACTAGCGGGACCCCAAAGCACAGATACGCAGTATTTT.

The CDR3 region has the DNA TGCAGCGTTGAGGACAGGGTAGACTATGGCTACACCTTC. Translated, it gives CSVEDRVDYGYTF. The V and J genes are TRBV29-1 and TRBJ1-2; 8 bases align to TRBD1. The germline gives CDR1 SQVTM, CDR2 ANQGSEA. The CDR3 is made up of 13 amino acids. The V segment lost 3 bases and the J segment 3 bases; nucleotides outside the gene matches: 3.

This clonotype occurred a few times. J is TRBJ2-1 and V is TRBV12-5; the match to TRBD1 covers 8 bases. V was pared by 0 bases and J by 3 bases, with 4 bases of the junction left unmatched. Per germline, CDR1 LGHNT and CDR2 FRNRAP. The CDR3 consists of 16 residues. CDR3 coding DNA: TGTGCTAGTGGTTTGGTTGGGACAGGAGTCTACAATGAGCAGTTCTTC. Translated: CASGLVGTGVYNEQFF.

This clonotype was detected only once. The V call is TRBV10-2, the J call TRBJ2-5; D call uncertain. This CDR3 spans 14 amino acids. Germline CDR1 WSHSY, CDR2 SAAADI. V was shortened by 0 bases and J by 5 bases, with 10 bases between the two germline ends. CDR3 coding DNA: TGCGCCAGCAGTGAGTCGTGGGCATGGGAGACCCAGTACTTC. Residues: CASSESWAWETQYF.

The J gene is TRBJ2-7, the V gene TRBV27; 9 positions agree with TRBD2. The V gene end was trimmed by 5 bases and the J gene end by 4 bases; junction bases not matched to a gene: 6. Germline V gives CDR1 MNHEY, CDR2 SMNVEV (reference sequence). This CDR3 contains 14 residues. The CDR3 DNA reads TGTGCCAGCAGTCTTAGCGGGAGATTGTACGAGCAGTACTTC. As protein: CASSLSGRLYEQYF.